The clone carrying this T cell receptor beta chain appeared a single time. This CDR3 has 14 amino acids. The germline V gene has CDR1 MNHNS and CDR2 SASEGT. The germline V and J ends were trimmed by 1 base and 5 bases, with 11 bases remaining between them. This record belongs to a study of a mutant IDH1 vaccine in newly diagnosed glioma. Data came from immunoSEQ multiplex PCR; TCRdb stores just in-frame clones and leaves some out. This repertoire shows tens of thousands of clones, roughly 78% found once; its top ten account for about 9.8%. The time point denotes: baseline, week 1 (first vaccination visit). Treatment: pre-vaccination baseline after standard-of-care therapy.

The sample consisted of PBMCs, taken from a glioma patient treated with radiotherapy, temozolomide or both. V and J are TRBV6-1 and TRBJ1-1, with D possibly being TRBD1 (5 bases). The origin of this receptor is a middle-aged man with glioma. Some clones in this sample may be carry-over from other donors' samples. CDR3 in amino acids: CASSEGRVRTEAFF. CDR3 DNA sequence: TGTGCCAGCAGTGAAGGCAGGGTTCGGACTGAAGCTTTCTTT.